The 4 T cell receptor beta chains below come from one sample, sequenced in a study of Ad26.COV2.S vaccination and SARS-CoV-2 variants. Treatment defined: over 15 received Ad26.COV2.S at low or high dose, single or two shots; about 5 received placebo; per-sample allocation not given. Sample collection was performed on day 63 after the first vaccine or placebo injection. The table came from immunoSEQ multiplex PCR; TCRdb's copy has only in-frame clones and leaves some out. The sample holds about 440,000 clones, roughly nine tenths seen once. The sample in question was peripheral blood, obtained in a trial of Ad26.COV2.S vaccine versus placebo. Receptor source: a person between 18 and 65 years old who received the Ad26.COV2.S COVID-19 vaccine or a placebo.

The chain uses TRBV28 and TRBJ2-7; a weak D match, TRBD1 (6 bases). Looked up from germline, CDR1 is MDHEN and CDR2 is SYDVKM. The V gene lost 6 bases and the J gene lost 1 base, with 16 bases spanning the gap. CDR3 length equals 15 residues. In DNA form, the CDR3 reads TGTGCCAGCAGCTCCGGACAGTTCCTTTCCTACGAGCAGTACTTC. Its protein product is CASSSGQFLSYEQYF.

V gene TRBV10-3 combines with J gene TRBJ2-2, with TRBD1 matching over 9 bases. The CDR3 has 16 amino acids. V lost 2 bases and J lost 1; bases outside the gene matches: 2. Germline CDR1 is ENHRY and CDR2 is SYGVKD. The CDR3 spells CAISEGTGMNTGELFF. DNA of the CDR3: TGTGCCATCAGTGAGGGGACAGGGATGAACACCGGGGAGCTGTTTTTT.

This rearrangement joins TRBV30 to TRBJ1-1; 7 bases are a match to TRBD1. The CDR3 is 16 residues long. The germline V gene has CDR1 GTSNPN and CDR2 SVGIG (reference sequence). V shed 2 bases, J shed 7 bases, and the junction held 16 bases outside the gene matches. CDR3 sequence reads: CAWSFPLPTGPGEAFF. The DNA of the CDR3 is TGTGCCTGGAGTTTCCCGCTACCGACAGGGCCCGGTGAAGCTTTCTTT.

The V and J genes are TRBV19 and TRBJ2-3, with TRBD1 matching 8 bases. The V gene's germline CDR1 is LNHDA and CDR2 SQIVND (reference sequence). The CDR3 length is 15 residues. With V trimmed by 5 bases and J by 0 bases, 4 bases remained unmatched. In DNA, the CDR3 is TGTGCCAGTAGTTCAGGGGGCCTTAGCACAGATACGCAGTATTTT. This translates into CASSSGGLSTDTQYF.